This TCR beta chain was found in a study of blood T cell repertoires in COVID-19. Study overall: The United States, Italy and Spain supplied acute and convalescent COVID-19 samples.

Germline CDR1 reads SGHTA; CDR2 reads FQGTGA. J was trimmed by 10 bases and V by 5 bases; bases with no gene match: 8. CDR3 length: 13 amino acids. Those enrolled in Seattle joined during active infection and were followed longitudinally afterward. Per the original methods: Cell counts per sample came from amplifying reference gene primers. The data were produced by immunoSEQ multiplex PCR, yet TCRdb's version contains in-frame clones alone and is incomplete. The V and J calls and the clone size are those of that table, but D and trimming were determined from the DNA. The sample consists of around 400,000 clones, 80% to 90% of them appearing once.

This chain links TRBV7-3 with TRBJ2-3, with 8 nucleotides matching TRBD1. The sequenced material came from peripheral blood. The origin of this receptor is a woman aged 25-40 years with COVID-19, enrolled during active disease. The CDR3 coding sequence is TGTGCCAGCAGCCGGTTTCAGGGACAGGCGCAGTATTTT. This codes for CASSRFQGQAQYF.